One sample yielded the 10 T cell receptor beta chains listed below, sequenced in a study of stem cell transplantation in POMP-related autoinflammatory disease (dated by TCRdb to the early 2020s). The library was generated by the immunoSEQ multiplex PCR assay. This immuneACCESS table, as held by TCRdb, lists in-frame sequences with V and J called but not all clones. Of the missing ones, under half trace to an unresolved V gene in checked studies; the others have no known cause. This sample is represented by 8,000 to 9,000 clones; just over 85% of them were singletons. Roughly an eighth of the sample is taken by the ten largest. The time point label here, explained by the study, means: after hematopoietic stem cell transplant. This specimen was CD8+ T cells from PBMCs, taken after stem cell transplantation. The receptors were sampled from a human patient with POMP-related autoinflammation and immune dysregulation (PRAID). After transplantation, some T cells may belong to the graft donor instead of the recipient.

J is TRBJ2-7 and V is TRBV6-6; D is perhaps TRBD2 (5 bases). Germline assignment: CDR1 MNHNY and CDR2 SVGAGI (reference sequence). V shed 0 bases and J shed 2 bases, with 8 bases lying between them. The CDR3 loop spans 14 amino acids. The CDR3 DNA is TGTGCCAGCAGTTACTCTAAACTAGCCTACGAGCAGTACTTC. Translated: CASSYSKLAYEQYF.

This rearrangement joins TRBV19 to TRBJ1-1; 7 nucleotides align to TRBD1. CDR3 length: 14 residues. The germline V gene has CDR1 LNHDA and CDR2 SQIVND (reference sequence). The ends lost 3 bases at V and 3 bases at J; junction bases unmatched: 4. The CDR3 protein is CASSMWQGDTEAFF. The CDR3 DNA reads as TGTGCCAGTAGTATGTGGCAGGGGGACACTGAAGCTTTCTTT.

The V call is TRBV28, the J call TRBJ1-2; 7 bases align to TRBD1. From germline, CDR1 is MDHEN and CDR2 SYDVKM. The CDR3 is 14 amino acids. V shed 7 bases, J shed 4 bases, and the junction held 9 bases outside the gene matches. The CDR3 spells CASTITGDPYGYTF. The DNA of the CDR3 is TGTGCCAGCACCATCACAGGGGACCCCTATGGCTACACCTTC.

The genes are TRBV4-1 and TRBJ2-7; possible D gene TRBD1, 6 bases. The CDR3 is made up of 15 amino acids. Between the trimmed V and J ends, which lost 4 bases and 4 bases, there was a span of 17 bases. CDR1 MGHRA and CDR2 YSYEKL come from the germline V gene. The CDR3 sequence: CASSPEDRLQYEQYF. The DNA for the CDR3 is TGCGCCAGCAGCCCCGAAGACAGGCTTCAATACGAGCAGTACTTC.

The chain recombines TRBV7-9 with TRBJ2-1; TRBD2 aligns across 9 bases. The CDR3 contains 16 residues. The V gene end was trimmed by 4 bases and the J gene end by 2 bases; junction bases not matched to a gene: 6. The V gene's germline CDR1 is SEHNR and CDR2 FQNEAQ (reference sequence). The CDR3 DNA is TGTGCCAGCAGCTCTCATAGCGGGAGCGCCTACAATGAGCAGTTCTTC. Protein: CASSSHSGSAYNEQFF.

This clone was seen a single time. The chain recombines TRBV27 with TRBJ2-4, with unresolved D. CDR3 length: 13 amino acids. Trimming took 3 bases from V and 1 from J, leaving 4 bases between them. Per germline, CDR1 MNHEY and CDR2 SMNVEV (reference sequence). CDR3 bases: TGTGCCAGCAGTTTCCGGGCCAAAAACATTCAGTACTTC. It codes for CASSFRAKNIQYF.

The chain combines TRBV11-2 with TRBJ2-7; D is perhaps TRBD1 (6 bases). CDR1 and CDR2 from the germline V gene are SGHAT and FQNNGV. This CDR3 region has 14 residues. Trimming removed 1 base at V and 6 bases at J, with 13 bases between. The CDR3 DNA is TGTGCCAGCAGCTTAGGAGGGGACACGCGCGAGCAGTACGTC. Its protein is CASSLGGDTREQYV.

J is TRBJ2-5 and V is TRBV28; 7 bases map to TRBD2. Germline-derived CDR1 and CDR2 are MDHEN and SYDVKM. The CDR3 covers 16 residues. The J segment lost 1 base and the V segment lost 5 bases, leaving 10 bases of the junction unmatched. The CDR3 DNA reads TGTGCCAGCAGTAAAGAAGGACTAGGACCCCAAGAGACCCAGTACTTC. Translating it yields CASSKEGLGPQETQYF.

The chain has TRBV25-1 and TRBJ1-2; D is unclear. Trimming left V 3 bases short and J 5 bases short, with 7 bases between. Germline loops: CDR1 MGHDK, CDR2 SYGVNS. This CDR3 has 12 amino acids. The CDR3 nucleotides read TGTGCCAGCAGTGAGGCGCTTTATGGCTACACCTTC. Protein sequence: CASSEALYGYTF.

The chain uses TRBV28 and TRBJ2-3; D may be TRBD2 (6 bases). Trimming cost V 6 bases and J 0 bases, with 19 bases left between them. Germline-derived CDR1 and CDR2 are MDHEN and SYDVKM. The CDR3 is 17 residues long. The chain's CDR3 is CASSPNPGTASTDTQYF. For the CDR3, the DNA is TGTGCCAGCAGCCCCAATCCCGGGACTGCTAGCACAGATACGCAGTATTTT.